This TCR beta chain emerged from a study of identical twins. Overall study results and limits: Analyses based on zero insertions could be partly confounded by invariant MAIT and iNKT cells.

Worth noting for this clonotype: Its antigen is undetermined.

CDR1 and CDR2 (germline): LNHNV, YYDKDF (reference sequence). V lost 0 bases and J lost 0, with 6 bases in between. The length of the CDR3 is 16 residues. TCRdb reanalysed the 5' RACE reads using MiXCR and keeps one entry per CDR3 protein. The sample has fewer than 550,000 distinct CDR3 sequences, 13% to 15% seen once. These data were also filed under a second study, of yellow fever vaccine responses in identical twins.

Source material: CD4+ T cells sorted from blood. V usage is TRBV15 and J usage is TRBJ1-6; D not resolved. The receptor was isolated from a woman between 18 and 29 years old in good health. The chain's CDR3 is CATSRDLSSYNSPLHF. In DNA form, the CDR3 reads TGTGCCACCAGCAGAGATCTGAGCTCCTATAATTCACCCCTCCACTTT.